The rows below give T cell receptor beta chains drawn from one sample of a study of a mutant IDH1 vaccine in newly diagnosed glioma. Their antigens remain unidentified. Profiling relied on immunoSEQ multiplex PCR, and the TCRdb table lists in-frame clones only, not all of them. This sample has over 30,000 clones, with about 56% found just once. The sequencing here drew on PBMCs, taken from a glioma patient whose treatment included an IDH1 peptide vaccine. All receptors derive from a woman aged 18-29 years with glioma. CDR3s include the opening cysteine and the closing phenylalanine or tryptophan. The D gene is left open where the match is weak. Clone size is shown for a subset of rows, as once, few, many or a class of expanded clone.

.,TRBV28,.,TRBJ2-7,CASSYQGNSYEQYF,TGTGCCAGCAGTTATCAGGGTAACTCCTACGAGCAGTACTTC
TRBD1,TRBV6-5,few,TRBJ1-2,CASSTGTAYGYTF,TGTGCCAGCAGCACCGGGACAGCTTATGGCTACACCTTC
TRBD1,TRBV5-5,.,TRBJ2-2,CASSLGPTGGTGELFF,TGTGCCAGCAGCTTGGGGCCGACAGGGGGCACCGGGGAGCTGTTTTTT
TRBD2,TRBV28,once,TRBJ2-1,CASSSGLALHTYNEQFF,TGTGCCAGCAGTTCTGGACTAGCGCTACATACCTACAATGAGCAGTTCTTC
TRBD1,TRBV18,few,TRBJ1-1,CASSPNTGGSTEAFF,TGTGCCAGCTCACCAAATACAGGGGGCTCCACTGAAGCTTTCTTT
.,TRBV4-3,.,TRBJ1-3,CASSEVGVGGNTIYF,TGCGCCAGCAGCGAAGTAGGAGTCGGTGGAAACACCATATATTTT
.,TRBV4-3,.,TRBJ1-4,CASSHPVGEKLFF,TGCGCCAGCAGCCATCCAGTTGGAGAAAAACTGTTTTTT
.,TRBV11-3,once,TRBJ1-1,CASSYTKNTEAFF,TGTGCCAGCAGCTATACAAAGAACACTGAAGCTTTCTTT
.,TRBV5-8,.,TRBJ1-4,CASSLLGVPNEKLFF,TGTGCCAGCAGCTTGCTCGGGGTGCCTAATGAAAAACTGTTTTTT
TRBD1,TRBV9,.,TRBJ2-3,CASSLLDRGTDTQYF,TGTGCCAGCAGCTTGTTGGACAGGGGGACAGATACGCAGTATTTT
.,TRBV7-9,.,TRBJ2-7,CASSLPGLAAPEQYF,TGTGCCAGCAGCCTACCGGGACTTGCCGCCCCTGAGCAGTACTTC
.,TRBV9,.,TRBJ2-3,CASSVAKAGWSTDTQYF,TGTGCCAGCAGCGTAGCTAAGGCGGGATGGAGCACAGATACGCAGTATTTT
.,TRBV5-6,.,TRBJ1-5,CASSLGFNQPQHF,TGTGCCAGCAGCTTGGGGTTCAATCAGCCCCAGCATTTT
.,TRBV2,.,TRBJ2-2,CASSEQGQNTGELFF,TGTGCCAGCAGTGAACAGGGACAGAACACCGGGGAGCTGTTTTTT
.,TRBV6-5,.,TRBJ2-1,CASSYSYGTFYNEQFF,TGTGCCAGCAGTTACTCGTATGGCACTTTCTACAATGAGCAGTTCTTC
.,TRBV7-2,.,TRBJ1-1,CASSLSAPNTEAFF,TGTGCCAGCAGCTTATCAGCACCGAACACTGAAGCTTTCTTT
.,TRBV7-8,.,TRBJ2-6,CASCENPGANVLTF,TGTGCCAGCTGCGAAAACCCTGGGGCCAACGTCCTGACTTTC
.,TRBV14,.,TRBJ2-1,CASSHVSGQHNEQFF,TGTGCCAGCAGCCATGTAAGTGGCCAGCACAATGAGCAGTTCTTC
TRBD2,TRBV10-3,.,TRBJ2-7,CAISGTSGSYEQYF,TGTGCCATCAGTGGGACTAGCGGGTCCTACGAGCAGTACTTC
TRBD2,TRBV7-6,.,TRBJ2-2,CASSLYDSRRAIGGGTGELFF,TGTGCCAGCAGCTTATATGATTCGCGCCGCGCAATTGGGGGGGGAACCGGGGAGCTGTTTTTT
TRBD1,TRBV11-2,few,TRBJ2-7,CASSPGTGAYEQYF,TGTGCCAGCAGCCCGGGGACAGGCGCCTACGAGCAGTACTTC
TRBD2,TRBV2,.,TRBJ2-7,CASNQGGGSYEQYF,TGTGCCAGCAACCAGGGCGGGGGCTCCTACGAGCAGTACTTC
TRBD2,TRBV5-1,.,TRBJ2-2,CASTLSGSAAGELFF,TGCGCCAGCACCCTGAGCGGGAGCGCGGCCGGGGAGCTGTTTTTT
TRBD2,TRBV4-1,.,TRBJ2-7,CASSQGHGAGGLGEQYF,TGCGCCAGCAGCCAAGGCCACGGAGCGGGGGGACTGGGGGAGCAGTACTTC
.,TRBV11-3,few,TRBJ1-1,CASSLVPTEAFF,TGTGCCAGCAGCTTAGTGCCCACTGAAGCTTTCTTT
.,TRBV27,.,TRBJ2-3,CASSLAPTDTQYF,TGTGCCAGCAGCTTAGCTCCCACAGATACGCAGTATTTT
.,TRBV5-1,few,TRBJ2-1,CASSLLSRTDEQFF,TGCGCCAGCAGCTTGTTATCTCGTACCGATGAGCAGTTCTTC
TRBD1,TRBV27,.,TRBJ2-1,CAARQGTNEQFF,TGTGCCGCAAGACAGGGAACCAATGAGCAGTTCTTC
.,TRBV7-8,.,TRBJ1-1,CASSLDITTVEAFF,TGTGCCAGCAGCTTAGATATTACGACGGTTGAAGCTTTCTTT
TRBD1,TRBV2,.,TRBJ2-4,CASSEVRGLVKNIQYF,TGTGCCAGCAGTGAGGTCAGGGGGCTGGTAAAAAACATTCAGTACTTC